The sequence of this TCR beta chain was determined in a study of identifying expanded T cells in peripheral blood. Study-wide results and caveats: Technical replicates showed approximately 1.2 changed clones; approximately 2 weeks about 16.4; four weeks 19. Variance in clone template counts between approximately two-week samples significantly increased with total template count across all healthy donors.

TCRdb's copy holds only in-frame clones and misses some; the assay was immunoSEQ multiplex PCR. The repertoire holds around 100,000 clones, about 87% seen once, with just over 5.5% in the top ten. Collection occurred without any documented infections or immune events in donors. With 5 bases removed from V and 4 bases from J, the gap between germline ends came to 16 bases. CDR1 SGHRS and CDR2 YFSETQ come from the germline V gene. The length of the CDR3 is 15 residues. Turning to this clone: Its antigen is undetermined.

The specimen was blood. The sequence was obtained from a person aged 18 to 75 in good health. The rearrangement links TRBV5-1 to TRBJ1-3, with D perhaps matching TRBD1 (6 bases). The CDR3 loop reads CASSFTGFGGNTIYF. Here the CDR3 DNA reads TGCGCCAGCAGTTTCACAGGGTTTGGCGGAAACACCATATATTTT.